This T cell receptor (beta chain) was identified in a study of CD8+ T cells in alopecia areata. Study-level information: A regimen of oral tofacitinib, 5 to 10 mg twice daily, was given to treated patients.

RNA extraction and reverse transcription yielded cDNA as sequencing template. Measured with immunoSEQ multiplex PCR; TCRdb has only the in-frame clones, and not every one. Of over 150,000 clones in the sample, less than 70% are singletons; the top ten hold about 14%. Broader study findings: Because of a solitary nonresponder, the connection of baseline CD8+ expansion to response stays uncertain.

In germline, CDR1 is GTSNPN, CDR2 SVGIG (reference sequence). This CDR3 contains 11 residues. Treatment indicated: oral pan-JAK inhibitor, 5-10 mg twice daily. Lesional scalp tissue (obtained by punch biopsy) and peripheral blood were collected from alopecia areata patients. A note on this clone: Its antigen is not known.

Sequencing used CD4+ T cells sorted from blood, obtained at week 24, from a patient treated with tofacitinib. The source of this sequence is a human donor with alopecia areata. V and J are TRBV30 and TRBJ2-5, with TRBD1 matching over 8 bases. The CDR3 DNA reads as TGTGCTACAGGACAGGGCGAGACCCAGTACTTC. Translating gives CATGQGETQYF.